This TCR beta chain was found in a study of cytomegalovirus exposure and HLA in healthy donors. Researchers ran the PCR with 60 Vbeta and 13 Jbeta primers. The assay was immunoSEQ multiplex PCR, and TCRdb's table has in-frame clones only and misses some. This table has about 150,000 clones, around 84% appearing once. The specimen was PBMCs. The receptor comes from a boy aged 2 to 9 in good health and CMV-seronegative.

CDR3 sequence: CASSSGTGRYEQYF. Here the CDR3 DNA reads TGTGCCAGCAGCTCCGGGACAGGGAGATACGAGCAGTACTTC. The chain employs TRBV11-1 and TRBJ2-7; 9 bases line up with TRBD1. The CDR3 is made up of 14 amino acids. V lost 4 bases to trimming and J lost 4 bases; unmatched junction nucleotides: 5. Germline V gives CDR1 SGHAT, CDR2 FQDESV (reference sequence).